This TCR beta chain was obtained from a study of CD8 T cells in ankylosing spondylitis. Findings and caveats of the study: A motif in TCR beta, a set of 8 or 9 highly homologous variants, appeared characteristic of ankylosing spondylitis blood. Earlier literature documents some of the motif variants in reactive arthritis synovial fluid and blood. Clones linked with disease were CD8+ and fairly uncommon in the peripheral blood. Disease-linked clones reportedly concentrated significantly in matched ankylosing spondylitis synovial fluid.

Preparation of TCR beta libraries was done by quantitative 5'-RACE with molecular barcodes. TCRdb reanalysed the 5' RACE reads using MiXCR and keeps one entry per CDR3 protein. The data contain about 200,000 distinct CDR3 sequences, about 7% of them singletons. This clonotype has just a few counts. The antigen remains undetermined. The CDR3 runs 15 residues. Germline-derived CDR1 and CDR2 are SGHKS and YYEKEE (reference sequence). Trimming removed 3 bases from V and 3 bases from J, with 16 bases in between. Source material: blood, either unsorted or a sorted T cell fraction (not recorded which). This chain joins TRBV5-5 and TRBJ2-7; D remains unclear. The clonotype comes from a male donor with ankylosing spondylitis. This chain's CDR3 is CASSSVDHPVYEQYF. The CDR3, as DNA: TGTGCCAGCAGCTCCGTTGATCATCCCGTCTACGAGCAGTACTTC. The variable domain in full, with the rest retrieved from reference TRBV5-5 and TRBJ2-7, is DAGVTQSPTHLIKTRGQQVTLRCSPISGHKSVSWYQQVLGQGPQFIFQYYEKEERGRGNFPDRFSARQFPNYSSELNVNALLLGDSALYLCASSSVDHPVYEQYFGPGTRLTVT.